Below, 19 T cell receptor beta chains from the same sample are listed, as sequenced in a study of identifying expanded T cells in peripheral blood. Method: immunoSEQ multiplex PCR; TCRdb's copy keeps in-frame clones and lacks some. This table has roughly 100,000 clones, roughly 91% appearing once. The specimen was blood. These TCRs come from a person between 18 and 69 years old in good health.

As to this clone: One junction end does not reproduce the germline sequence, and a read error may be involved. The chain joins TRBV10-3 to TRBJ2-7; D is unresolved. CDR1 is ENHRY, CDR2 SYGVKD, per germline. This CDR3 is built from 12 residues. The CDR3 is CASSEHSYEQYF. In DNA form, the CDR3 reads TGTGCCAGCAGTGAACATTCCTACGAGCAGTACTTC.

The gene calls are TRBV5-1 and TRBJ2-5, with 7 bases aligning to TRBD1. The CDR3 has 14 residues. The trim removed 5 bases at V and 5 bases at J, leaving 9 bases unmatched. Germline-derived CDR1 and CDR2 are SGHRS and YFSETQ. CDR3: CASRQGSGGETQYF. DNA for the CDR3: TGCGCCAGCAGACAGGGGAGCGGTGGGGAGACCCAGTACTTC.

The rearrangement joins TRBV2 to TRBJ1-1, with a possible D match to TRBD1 (5 bases). Germline V gene sequence: CDR1 SNHLY, CDR2 FYNNEI. Trimming stripped 7 bases from V and 2 bases from J, with 11 bases between. This CDR3 region has 13 residues. CDR3 sequence (DNA): TGTGCCAGCACCAGGGAGTATAACACTGAAGCTTTCTTT. It is translated as CASTREYNTEAFF.

This clone was counted a few times. Written as DNA, the CDR3 is TGTGCCAGCAGCTTAGTCTGGGGGCGAGGGGAGGAAGCTTTCTTT. Its protein is CASSLVWGRGEEAFF. The genes are TRBV11-2 and TRBJ1-1; tentative D call: TRBD1 (6 bases). The germline CDR1 and CDR2 sequences are SGHAT and FQNNGV. The CDR3 runs 15 residues. The V end was cut by 1 base, the J end by 8 bases, with 17 bases between.

CDR3 sequence: CASRYQGSNDEAFF. CDR3 sequence (DNA): TGCGCCAGCAGATATCAGGGTTCTAACGATGAAGCTTTCTTT. The chain couples TRBV5-1 to TRBJ1-1, with a weak D call TRBD1 (5 bases). V lost 5 bases and J lost 7, with 18 bases in between. The CDR3 contains 14 residues. Germline V CDR1 and CDR2: SGHRS, YFSETQ.

The chain recombines TRBV7-2 with TRBJ2-7; D unresolved. Germline lookup yields CDR1 SGHTA and CDR2 FQGNSA. V gave up 2 bases and J gave up 3 bases, with 8 bases separating them. This CDR3 contains 13 residues. This CDR3 reads CASSLTQYYEQYF. The DNA of the CDR3 is TGTGCCAGCAGCTTAACCCAGTACTACGAGCAGTACTTC. Supplemented by reference TRBV7-2 and TRBJ2-7, the full variable domain reads GAGVSQSPSNKVTEKGKDVELRCDPISGHTALYWYRQSLGQGLEFLIYFQGNSAPDKSGLPSDRFSAERTGGSVSTLTIQRTQQEDSAVYLCASSLTQYYEQYFGPGTRLTVT.

This clone came up a few times. This chain uses TRBV4-3 with TRBJ2-1, with TRBD2 identical over 11 bases. This CDR3 is 16 amino acids long. With V trimmed by 4 bases and J by 1 base, 3 bases remained unmatched. Germline loops: CDR1 LGHNA, CDR2 YSLEER. CDR3 nucleotide sequence: TGCGCCAGCAGCCCCACTAGCGGGGGATCCTACAATGAGCAGTTCTTC. This codes for CASSPTSGGSYNEQFF.

The chain uses TRBV29-1 and TRBJ2-5, with D possibly being TRBD2 (5 bases). Germline V gene lookup returns CDR1 SQVTM and CDR2 ANQGSEA. Trimming shortened V by 5 bases and J by 6 bases, and 16 bases separated the two germline ends. This CDR3 is built from 13 residues. CDR3 sequence reads: CSVSSGVLKTQYF. CDR3 DNA: TGCAGCGTTTCATCCGGGGTATTAAAGACCCAGTACTTC. The complete variable domain, with remaining parts taken from reference TRBV29-1 and TRBJ2-5, reads SAVISQKPSRDICQRGTSLTIQCQVDSQVTMMFWYRQQPGQSLTLIATANQGSEATYESGFVIDKFPISRPNLTFSTLTVSNMSPEDSSIYLCSVSSGVLKTQYFGPGTRLLVL.

J is TRBJ2-1 and V is TRBV7-2; D possibly uses TRBD1 or TRBD2 (6 bases each). Trimming took 6 bases from V and 15 from J, leaving 18 bases between them. The CDR3 spans 12 residues. Germline V gives CDR1 SGHTA, CDR2 FQGNSA. In DNA, the CDR3 is TGTGCCAGCAGAAAACTAGGGGGGCAGCCGTTCTTC. Translation gives CASRKLGGQPFF.

The CDR3 coding sequence is TGTGCCTGGTCGCCCCAGGGGGAAAAACTGTTTTTT. This encodes CAWSPQGEKLFF. The chain recombines TRBV30 with TRBJ1-4, with D possibly TRBD1 on 6 matching bases. Trimming pared 5 bases from V and 8 bases from J, leaving 12 bases between. Looked up from germline, CDR1 is GTSNPN and CDR2 is SVGIG (reference sequence). There are 12 residues in the CDR3.

This chain uses TRBV2 with TRBJ2-7; no clear D gene. The CDR3 covers 14 residues. Looked up from germline, CDR1 is SNHLY and CDR2 is FYNNEI. V lost 4 bases and J lost 3, with 13 bases in between. The chain's CDR3 is CASSGGTALYEQYF. In DNA form, the CDR3 reads TGTGCCAGCAGTGGTGGAACAGCACTCTACGAGCAGTACTTC.

The chain links TRBV11-2 to TRBJ1-3, with TRBD1 matching 8 bases. Germline values: CDR1 SGHAT, CDR2 FQNNGV. CDR3 length equals 17 residues. V was clipped by 5 bases and J by 4 bases; unmatched bases: 13. The CDR3, as DNA: TGTGCCAGCAGCCTAACGGGACAGGTCGGACGGGGAAACACCATATATTTT. It translates to CASSLTGQVGRGNTIYF.

This clone was counted once. This chain uses TRBV5-6 with TRBJ2-7; weak D call: TRBD2 (6 bases). Germline V gene data show CDR1 as SGHDT and CDR2 as YYEEEE. The V and J ends lost 0 bases and 4 bases respectively, with 11 bases between them. The CDR3 sequence is 14 residues long. Here the CDR3 DNA reads TGTGCCAGCAGCTTGGGTGGGACTTTTTACGAGCAGTACTTC. This gives the protein CASSLGGTFYEQYF.

This clone was seen only once. This chain connects TRBV4-3 to TRBJ1-2; no firm D call. The V end was cut by 1 base, the J end by 7 bases, with 7 bases between. This CDR3 is built from 12 residues. Germline values: CDR1 LGHNA, CDR2 YSLEER. The CDR3: CASSQGFSGYTF. The CDR3 DNA follows: TGCGCCAGCAGCCAAGGGTTCTCTGGCTACACCTTC.

The V and J genes are TRBV7-2 and TRBJ2-7; tentatively, D is TRBD1 (6 bases). With 3 bases removed from V and 9 bases from J, the gap between germline ends came to 15 bases. The CDR3 length is 13 residues. Germline values: CDR1 SGHTA, CDR2 FQGNSA. The CDR3 here is CASSLESRGWQYF. The CDR3 nucleotides read TGTGCCAGCAGCTTGGAAAGTAGGGGGTGGCAGTACTTC. Together with reference TRBV7-2 and TRBJ2-7, the CDR3 gives the full variable domain: GAGVSQSPSNKVTEKGKDVELRCDPISGHTALYWYRQSLGQGLEFLIYFQGNSAPDKSGLPSDRFSAERTGGSVSTLTIQRTQQEDSAVYLCASSLESRGWQYFGPGTRLTVT.

The chain couples TRBV5-1 to TRBJ2-3, with D perhaps TRBD2 (5 bases). Trimming left V 0 bases short and J 2 bases short, with 13 bases between. CDR3 length equals 16 residues. Germline V gene data show CDR1 as SGHRS and CDR2 as YFSETQ. The CDR3 loop is CASSLDLPDYTDTQYF. The CDR3 DNA reads as TGCGCCAGCAGCTTGGATCTCCCTGACTACACAGATACGCAGTATTTT.

This chain uses TRBV27 with TRBJ1-2, with D possibly TRBD1 on 5 matching bases. CDR1 is MNHEY and CDR2 is SMNVEV in the germline V gene (reference sequence). The CDR3 runs to 16 residues. V was cut by 2 bases and J by 0 bases, with 13 bases left in between. CDR3 coding DNA: TGTGCCAGCAGTTTAGCCGCCCCAGGGACTAACTATGGCTACACCTTC. Translating it yields CASSLAAPGTNYGYTF.

CDR3 in DNA: TGTGCCAGTAGTATATGGACATCAAGCACGGAGGGCTACACCTTC. As protein: CASSIWTSSTEGYTF. The genes are TRBV19 and TRBJ1-2; possibly TRBD1 for D (5 bases). This CDR3 comprises 15 residues. CDR1 and CDR2 (germline): LNHDA, SQIVND (reference sequence). V was trimmed by 2 bases and J by 8 bases, leaving 18 bases between them.

The J gene is TRBJ2-7, the V gene TRBV5-5; D perhaps matches TRBD1 (6 bases). The germline V gene has CDR1 SGHKS and CDR2 YYEKEE (reference sequence). Between the trimmed V and J ends, which lost 4 bases and 4 bases, there was a span of 21 bases. This CDR3 has 16 residues. In DNA, the CDR3 is TGTGCCAGCAGCCCCGATAGCGCCGGGACATTGTACGAGCAGTACTTC. It encodes CASSPDSAGTLYEQYF.